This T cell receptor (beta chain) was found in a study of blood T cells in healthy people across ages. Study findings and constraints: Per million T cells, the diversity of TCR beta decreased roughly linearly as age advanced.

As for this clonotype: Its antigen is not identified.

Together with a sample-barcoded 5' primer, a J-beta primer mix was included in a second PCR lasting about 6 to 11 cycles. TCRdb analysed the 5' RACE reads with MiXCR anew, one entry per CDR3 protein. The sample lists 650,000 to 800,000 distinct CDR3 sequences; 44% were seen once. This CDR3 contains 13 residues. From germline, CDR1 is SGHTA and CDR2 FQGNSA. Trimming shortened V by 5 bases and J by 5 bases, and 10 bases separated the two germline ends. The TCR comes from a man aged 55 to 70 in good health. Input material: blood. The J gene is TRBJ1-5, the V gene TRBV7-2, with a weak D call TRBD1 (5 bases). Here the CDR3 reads CASSLKTDQPQHF. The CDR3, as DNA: TGTGCCAGCAGCCTAAAGACAGATCAGCCCCAGCATTTT.